This note documents a single TCR beta chain sequence. The data were obtained in a study of relationships among human T cell subsets. The T cell receptor alpha and beta CDR3 regions were amplified from mRNA by semiquantitative ARM-PCR. ARM-PCR used tagged nested gene-specific primers, then communal superprimers for exponential amplification. TCRdb ran MiXCR on the multiplex PCR reads and lists one entry per CDR3 protein. The sample includes roughly 15,000 distinct CDR3 sequences, around 62% of them seen just once. There are 13 residues in the CDR3. Trimming removed 4 bases at V and 6 bases at J, with 14 bases between. Germline V gives CDR1 DFQATT, CDR2 SNEGSKA (reference sequence).

The chain couples TRBV20-1 to TRBJ2-3; D may match TRBD1 or TRBD2 (5 bases each). Material for sequencing was total T cells sorted from blood. The sequence derives from a man aged 40-50 years in good health. In DNA, the CDR3 is TGCAGTGCTATGGGGGAGCCCCGCGATACGCAGTATTTT. Encoded protein: CSAMGEPRDTQYF.